These T cell receptor beta chains were read from a single sample in a study of post-analysis software for immune sequencing data. TCRdb recomputed calls from the PCR reads with MiXCR, one row per CDR3 protein. The sample has roughly 650,000 distinct CDR3 sequences; approximately 60% are singletons. The sequenced sample was blood. Source of these receptors: a girl aged 2 to 10 with multiple sclerosis. Each CDR3 is given with its conserved first and last residue. D genes are given only for firm matches. Size values are once, few and many counts, or a class for expanded clones, and some rows have none.

V gene: TRBV12-3/TRBV12-4
J gene: TRBJ1-4
clone size: few
D gene: -
CDR3 DNA: TGTGCCAGCAGTACCGGGACAAGAACTAATGAAAAACTGTTTTTT
CDR3 protein: CASSTGTRTNEKLFF

V gene: TRBV7-2
J gene: TRBJ2-4
clone size: -
D gene: -
CDR3 DNA: TGTGCCAGCAGCTCTGGTTCCATTCAGTACTTC
CDR3 protein: CASSSGSIQYF

V gene: TRBV7-9
J gene: TRBJ2-5
clone size: -
D gene: TRBD1
CDR3 DNA: TGTGCCAGCAGCGACGGGACAGGATCGGGGGAGACCCAGTACTTC
CDR3 protein: CASSDGTGSGETQYF

V gene: TRBV12-3/TRBV12-4
J gene: TRBJ2-1
clone size: -
D gene: TRBD2
CDR3 DNA: TGTGCCAGCAGTTTAGAGGGGACTAGCGGGGGGGCAAATGAGCAGTTCTTC
CDR3 protein: CASSLEGTSGGANEQFF

V gene: TRBV10-3
J gene: TRBJ2-1
clone size: few
D gene: TRBD1
CDR3 DNA: TGTGCCATCAGTGAGTCTTATGGGCAGGGGGCGGATGAGCAGTTCTTC
CDR3 protein: CAISESYGQGADEQFF

V gene: TRBV6-5
J gene: TRBJ2-3
clone size: -
D gene: -
CDR3 DNA: TGTGCCAGCAGTGCCGGACTGATAGATACGCAGTATTTT
CDR3 protein: CASSAGLIDTQYF

V gene: TRBV29-1
J gene: TRBJ2-5
clone size: -
D gene: -
CDR3 DNA: TGCAGCGTTAAGGGTCGGTTTTTGGAGACCCAGTACTTC
CDR3 protein: CSVKGRFLETQYF

V gene: TRBV4-1
J gene: TRBJ1-4
clone size: -
D gene: TRBD1
CDR3 DNA: TGCGCCAGCAGCGCCCGGGCCCAGGGGGCAGTAACTAATGAAAAACTGTTTTTT
CDR3 protein: CASSARAQGAVTNEKLFF

V gene: TRBV2
J gene: TRBJ2-6
clone size: -
D gene: -
CDR3 DNA: TGTGCCAGCAGGGTCTGGGCTGGGGCCAACGTCCTGACTTTC
CDR3 protein: CASRVWAGANVLTF

V gene: TRBV28
J gene: TRBJ2-3
clone size: -
D gene: -
CDR3 DNA: TGTGCCAGCAGTTTGGAGGGGGACGGACTATCGACAGATACGCAGTATTTT
CDR3 protein: CASSLEGDGLSTDTQYF